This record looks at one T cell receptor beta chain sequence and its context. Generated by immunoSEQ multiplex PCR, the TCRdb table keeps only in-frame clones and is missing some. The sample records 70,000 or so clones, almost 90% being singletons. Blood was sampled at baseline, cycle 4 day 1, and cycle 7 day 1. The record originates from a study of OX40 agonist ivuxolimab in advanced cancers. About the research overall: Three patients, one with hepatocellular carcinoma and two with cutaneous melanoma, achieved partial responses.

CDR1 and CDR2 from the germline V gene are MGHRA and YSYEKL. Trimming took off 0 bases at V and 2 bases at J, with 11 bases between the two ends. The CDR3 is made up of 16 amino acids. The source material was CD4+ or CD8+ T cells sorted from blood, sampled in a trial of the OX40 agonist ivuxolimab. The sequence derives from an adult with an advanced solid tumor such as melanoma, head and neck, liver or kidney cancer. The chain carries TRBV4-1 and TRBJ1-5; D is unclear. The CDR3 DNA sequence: TGCGCCAGCAGCCAAGATCGAAGTCGGGGCAATCAGCCCCAGCATTTT. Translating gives CASSQDRSRGNQPQHF.